These 24 T cell receptor beta chains came from one sample sequenced in a study of cytomegalovirus exposure and HLA in healthy donors. PCR amplification relied on 60 Vbeta primers (plus 13 Jbeta primers). The protocol was immunoSEQ multiplex PCR, while the TCRdb copy is restricted to in-frame clones and leaves out a portion. The table includes about 130,000 clones, 73% detected once. The sequenced sample consisted of PBMCs. The receptors here all came from a woman in her 40s in good health and CMV-seropositive.

The gene calls are TRBV10-3 and TRBJ2-2; 7 bases match TRBD1. There are 15 residues in the CDR3. Per germline, CDR1 ENHRY and CDR2 SYGVKD. Losses at the gene ends were 6 bases for V and 0 bases for J; bases not matched to a gene: 4. The CDR3 DNA reads as TGTGCCATCAGAGGGGGACAGACGAACACCGGGGAGCTGTTTTTT. Encoded protein: CAIRGGQTNTGELFF.

V and J are TRBV28 and TRBJ1-2; maybe TRBD1 (6 bases). V was clipped by 3 bases and J by 7 bases, with 15 bases between them. The V gene's germline CDR1 is MDHEN and CDR2 SYDVKM. The CDR3 runs to 14 residues. The CDR3 bases are TGTGCCAGCAGTTTGATTACAGGGTCCTCTGGCTACACCTTC. This encodes CASSLITGSSGYTF.

This clone appeared once. The V and J genes are TRBV7-3 and TRBJ2-1; no clear D. The CDR3 extends over 17 amino acids. CDR1 and CDR2 from the germline V gene are SGHTA and FQGTGA. V gave up 0 bases and J gave up 0 bases, with 12 bases separating them. The CDR3 is CASSLTYRSSSYNEQFF. The DNA of the CDR3 is TGTGCCAGCAGCTTAACTTATCGGTCGAGCTCCTACAATGAGCAGTTCTTC.

The chain combines TRBV7-2 with TRBJ1-2, with D hard to call. Trimming left V 6 bases short and J 2 bases short, with 16 bases between. The CDR3 is 15 amino acids. Germline-derived CDR1 and CDR2 are SGHTA and FQGNSA. CDR3 region: CASREGKGGNYGYTF. CDR3 DNA: TGTGCCAGCAGGGAAGGGAAGGGAGGGAACTATGGCTACACCTTC.

The chain links TRBV6-1 to TRBJ2-3; D possibly corresponds to TRBD2 (5 bases). The ends were cut back, 2 bases at V and 1 base at J, with 10 bases in the middle. CDR1 MNHNS and CDR2 SASEGT come from the germline V gene. The CDR3 is made up of 15 amino acids. CDR3 residues: CASSEQAGGTDTQYF. In nucleotides, the CDR3 is TGTGCCAGCAGTGAACAGGCGGGTGGCACAGATACGCAGTATTTT.

V gene TRBV29-1 combines with J gene TRBJ1-5; 7 bases line up with TRBD1. V was pared by 4 bases and J by 3 bases, with 3 bases of the junction left unmatched. CDR3 length: 13 amino acids. In germline, CDR1 is SQVTM, CDR2 ANQGSEA. The CDR3: CSVAQGPNQPQHF. CDR3 DNA: TGCAGCGTTGCACAGGGGCCCAATCAGCCCCAGCATTTT.

The chain employs TRBV7-9 and TRBJ2-7; TRBD2 might be the D (5 bases). Germline V CDR1 and CDR2: SEHNR, FQNEAQ (reference sequence). V shed 2 bases and J shed 2 bases, with 7 bases lying between them. The length of the CDR3 is 13 residues. The CDR3 nucleotides read TGTGCCAGCAGCTTACTGGAGGCCTACGAGCAGTACTTC. Amino acids: CASSLLEAYEQYF. The variable domain in full, with the rest retrieved from reference TRBV7-9 and TRBJ2-7, is DTGVSQNPRHKITKRGQNVTFRCDPISEHNRLYWYRQTLGQGPEFLTYFQNEAQLEKSRLLSDRFSAERPKGSFSTLEIQRTEQGDSAMYLCASSLLEAYEQYFGPGTRLTVT.

V is TRBV5-4 and J is TRBJ2-5; 10 bases fit TRBD2. The CDR3 loop spans 15 amino acids. The V gene end was trimmed by 4 bases and the J gene end by 4 bases; junction bases not matched to a gene: 7. Germline V gene sequence: CDR1 SGHNT, CDR2 YYREEE (reference sequence). The CDR3 DNA reads as TGTGCCAGCAGCGACCCAGCGGGGGGGCTAGAGACCCAGTACTTC. This sequence encodes CASSDPAGGLETQYF.

V gene TRBV7-9 combines with J gene TRBJ1-2; 8 nucleotides align to TRBD1. The CDR3 has 15 amino acids. V shed 6 bases, J shed 2 bases, and the junction held 8 bases outside the gene matches. CDR1 is SEHNR, CDR2 FQNEAQ, per germline (reference sequence). DNA of the CDR3: TGTGCCAGCAGTTTTCAGGGGGCGAGAAACTATGGCTACACCTTC. Residues: CASSFQGARNYGYTF. The complete variable domain, with remaining parts taken from reference TRBV7-9 and TRBJ1-2, reads DTGVSQNPRHKITKRGQNVTFRCDPISEHNRLYWYRQTLGQGPEFLTYFQNEAQLEKSRLLSDRFSAERPKGSFSTLEIQRTEQGDSAMYLCASSFQGARNYGYTFGSGTRLTVV.

J is TRBJ2-7 and V is TRBV5-6; weak D call: TRBD1 (6 bases). V shed 4 bases and J shed 7 bases, with 21 bases lying between them. Germline CDR1 and CDR2: SGHDT and YYEEEE. The CDR3 is made up of 15 amino acids. For the CDR3, the DNA is TGTGCCAGCAGCCTGGCGGACAGACTACCCGGGGAGCAGTACTTC. This encodes CASSLADRLPGEQYF.

This clone appeared once. V is TRBV25-1 and J is TRBJ1-1, with 7 positions matching TRBD1. V trimming: 5 bases; J trimming: 1 base; junction bases outside the gene matches: 4. Germline CDR1 MGHDK, CDR2 SYGVNS. The CDR3 runs to 14 residues. The chain's CDR3 is CASSKTGKNTEAFF. For the CDR3, the DNA is TGTGCCAGCAGTAAGACAGGGAAGAACACTGAAGCTTTCTTT. Full variable domain (outside the CDR3, taken from reference TRBV25-1 and TRBJ1-1): EADIYQTPRYLVIGTGKKITLECSQTMGHDKMYWYQQDPGMELHLIHYSYGVNSTEKGDLSSESTVSRIRTEHFPLTLESARPSHTSQYLCASSKTGKNTEAFFGQGTRLTVV.

This clone was detected only once. The chain joins TRBV19 to TRBJ2-5; TRBD1 might be the D (6 bases). This CDR3 region has 15 residues. Germline CDR1 is LNHDA and CDR2 is SQIVND (reference sequence). Trimming stripped 9 bases from V and 5 bases from J, with 22 bases between. The CDR3 DNA reads as TGTGCCAGCACTTTACTACCCGGACAGTGGGAGACCCAGTACTTC. It translates to CASTLLPGQWETQYF.

Comment on this clone: One end of the junction is discordant with germline, which a read error may explain. V is TRBV7-2 and J is TRBJ2-3, with 12 positions matching TRBD2. The CDR3 consists of 15 residues. CDR1 and CDR2 (germline): SGHTA, FQGNSA. In nucleotides, the CDR3 is TGTGCCAGCAGCCTAGCGGGGGGGGCAGTAGATACGCAGTATTTT. It encodes CASSLAGGAVDTQYF. Together with reference TRBV7-2 and TRBJ2-3, the CDR3 gives the full variable domain: GAGVSQSPSNKVTEKGKDVELRCDPISGHTALYWYRQSLGQGLEFLIYFQGNSAPDKSGLPSDRFSAERTGGSVSTLTIQRTQQEDSAVYLCASSLAGGAVDTQYFGPGTRLTVL.

V usage is TRBV28 and J usage is TRBJ2-1; 11 bases fit TRBD2. This CDR3 region has 15 residues. From germline, CDR1 is MDHEN and CDR2 SYDVKM. The junction had 7 bases not matched to a gene; V was cut back by 4 bases and J by 8 bases. The CDR3 is CASSSTSGSGYEQFF. CDR3 bases: TGTGCCAGCAGTTCCACTAGCGGGAGTGGGTATGAGCAGTTCTTC.

The CDR3, as DNA: TGTGCCAGCAGTGTCCAGGGTCCTGGGTATCAGCCCCAGCATTTT. It specifies CASSVQGPGYQPQHF. The J gene is TRBJ1-5, the V gene TRBV2; D possibly corresponds to TRBD1 (5 bases). Trimming left V 4 bases short and J 5 bases short, with 15 bases between. CDR3 length: 15 residues. Germline assignment: CDR1 SNHLY and CDR2 FYNNEI.

V is TRBV2 and J is TRBJ1-2, with D possibly being TRBD1 (6 bases). The CDR3 is made up of 13 amino acids. Trimming cost V 5 bases and J 0 bases, with 7 bases left between them. Germline CDR1 is SNHLY and CDR2 is FYNNEI. CDR3: CASSQGSNYGYTF. The CDR3 coding sequence is TGTGCCAGCAGTCAGGGGTCTAACTATGGCTACACCTTC.

This chain uses TRBV5-6 with TRBJ1-6; D is unresolved. The CDR3 runs to 14 residues. The V end was cut by 1 base, the J end by 6 bases, with 8 bases between. Per the germline V gene, CDR1 is SGHDT and CDR2 is YYEEEE. The CDR3: CASSLSGFNSPLHF. As DNA, the CDR3 is TGTGCCAGCAGCTTGTCAGGCTTTAATTCACCCCTCCACTTT.

This clone has just a few counts. The V gene is TRBV7-2, the J gene TRBJ1-1; a possible D gene is TRBD1 (5 bases). CDR3 length equals 14 residues. Germline V gene data show CDR1 as SGHTA and CDR2 as FQGNSA. The V and J ends lost 5 bases and 11 bases respectively, with 21 bases between them. CDR3 nucleotides: TGTGCCAGCAGCCCGGGTTTCAGGGCCAGTGGGGCTTTCTTT. As protein: CASSPGFRASGAFF.

The J gene is TRBJ1-4, the V gene TRBV6-5, with TRBD1 matching 7 bases. Trimming cost V 2 bases and J 4 bases; bases outside gene matches: 4. CDR3 length: 15 residues. Germline loops: CDR1 MNHEY, CDR2 SVGAGI. The CDR3 sequence: CASSYLGQVNEKLFF. The DNA of the CDR3 is TGTGCCAGCAGTTACCTCGGACAGGTTAATGAAAAACTGTTTTTT.

The gene calls are TRBV4-2 and TRBJ2-5, with D uncertain. The CDR3 is 14 residues long. CDR1 is LGHNA, CDR2 YNFKEQ, per germline. V shed 1 base and J shed 4 bases, with 10 bases lying between them. CDR3 sequence: CASSQALSGETQYF. CDR3 bases: TGTGCCAGCAGCCAAGCACTATCGGGAGAGACCCAGTACTTC.

The rearrangement links TRBV5-1 to TRBJ1-5; D is perhaps TRBD1 (5 bases). The CDR3 consists of 12 residues. V was cut by 0 bases and J by 15 bases, with 13 bases left in between. Germline V gene data show CDR1 as SGHRS and CDR2 as YFSETQ. The CDR3 protein is CASSLAGQGLHF. The CDR3 DNA reads TGCGCCAGCAGCTTGGCCGGGCAGGGTTTGCATTTT.

This clone was found a few times. J is TRBJ1-1 and V is TRBV28; 8 nucleotides line up with TRBD1. The length of the CDR3 is 13 residues. V trimming: 4 bases; J trimming: 4 bases; junction bases outside the gene matches: 2. In germline, CDR1 is MDHEN, CDR2 SYDVKM. The CDR3 here is CASSSTGGTEAFF. The CDR3 DNA is TGTGCCAGCAGTTCTACAGGGGGCACTGAAGCTTTCTTT.

In regard to this clone: One junction end disagrees with the germline gene, perhaps due to a read error. This chain joins TRBV6-5 and TRBJ2-7; D not certain. Germline lookup yields CDR1 MNHEY and CDR2 SVGAGI. The length of the CDR3 is 11 residues. CDR3 in amino acids: CLAGSSYEQYF. The CDR3 nucleotides are TGCTTGGCAGGTAGCTCCTACGAGCAGTACTTC.

There are a few counts of this clone. V gene TRBV9 combines with J gene TRBJ2-1; D possibly corresponds to TRBD1 (5 bases). Germline V lookup: CDR1 SGDLS, CDR2 YYNGEE. The CDR3 totals 14 residues. Trimming left V 7 bases short and J 9 bases short, with 20 bases between. CDR3: CASSKQAWGGEQFF. Here the CDR3 DNA reads TGTGCCAGCTCCAAGCAGGCCTGGGGCGGTGAGCAGTTCTTC.